This T cell receptor beta chain was retrieved from a study of T-cell memory formation after mild COVID-19. V dropped 3 bases and J dropped 2; count of bases not matched to a gene: 20. The CDR3 consists of 21 residues. The V gene's germline CDR1 is DFQATT and CDR2 SNEGSKA (reference sequence). TCRdb ran MiXCR on the 5' RACE reads and lists one entry per CDR3 protein. The data contain about 140,000 distinct CDR3 sequences, around 15% of them singletons. Sequenced: PBMCs or a T cell subset sorted from them (not recorded which). This receptor was obtained from an adult woman who had mild COVID-19 (a few samples of this study predate the infection). Cell type and time point are not known. The gene calls are TRBV20-1 and TRBJ2-5, with 14 bases aligning to TRBD2. The CDR3 DNA follows: TGCAGTGCTAGGGGGACTAGCGGGAGTGAAAGATTCTCGGAGGGTCAAGAGACCCAGTACTTC. It translates to CSARGTSGSERFSEGQETQYF.